This TCR beta chain was recorded in a study of identical twins. Study-level points and caveats: The presence of invariant MAIT and iNKT cells could partly confound analyses of zero-insertion sequences.

MiXCR, run by TCRdb on the 5' RACE reads, gives a single entry per CDR3 protein. The data contain 510,000 or so distinct CDR3 sequences, roughly 15% of them singletons. This clonotype showed up just a few times. Its antigen is currently unknown. CDR1 and CDR2 (germline): SGHRS, YFSETQ. The germline V and J ends were trimmed by 3 bases and 5 bases, with 20 bases remaining between them. The CDR3 runs to 16 residues. The data were also submitted as part of a second study, on yellow fever vaccine responses in identical twins.

This rearrangement joins TRBV5-1 to TRBJ2-5; tentatively, D is TRBD2 (6 bases). Sample: CD4+ T cells sorted from blood. The source is a woman younger than 30 in good health. The CDR3 bases are TGCGCCAGCAGCTCGGGTCGTTCGGGACTCGGTGAGACCCAGTACTTC. Protein sequence: CASSSGRSGLGETQYF.